The next 8 T cell receptor beta chains were all read from a single sample in a study of cytomegalovirus exposure and HLA in healthy donors (dated 2017 in TCRdb). Library preparation was by the immunoSEQ multiplex PCR assay. For the multiplex PCR, a mixture combining 60 forward primers for TCR Vbeta segments and 13 reverse primers for TCR Jbeta segments was used. In its TCRdb copy, this immuneACCESS table keeps in-frame sequences only and misses some clones. Where compared with another copy, unresolved V genes explain less than half of these, and the others have no known cause. Here the sample has some 130,000 clones; roughly 9.7% occur a single time. The ten biggest clones cover less than 2% of the sample. Sample: PBMCs. The source is a man aged 50 to 59 in good health and CMV-seronegative.

CDR3 loop: CASSFSRGDTEAFF. CDR3 nucleotides: TGCGCCAGCAGCTTCTCCAGGGGGGACACTGAAGCTTTCTTT. This chain uses TRBV5-1 with TRBJ1-1; TRBD1 agrees at 7 bases. The germline V gene has CDR1 SGHRS and CDR2 YFSETQ. With 2 bases clipped from V and 3 bases from J, the junction kept 4 bases outside the gene matches. The CDR3 has 14 amino acids.

This clone was seen a handful of times. The genes are TRBV9 and TRBJ2-5, with no clear D. Germline-derived CDR1 and CDR2 are SGDLS and YYNGEE. V was clipped by 2 bases and J by 4 bases, with 6 bases between them. CDR3 length: 12 residues. For the CDR3, the DNA is TGTGCCAGCAGCGTCTCGGGAGAGACCCAGTACTTC. This gives the protein CASSVSGETQYF.

This clone was picked up many times. The CDR3 loop reads CASSLDGNRRAYEQYF. The CDR3 nucleotides are TGCGCCAGCAGCTTGGATGGCAACAGGCGCGCCTACGAGCAGTACTTC. The chain uses TRBV5-1 and TRBJ2-7, with TRBD1 as a possible D gene (5 bases). Trimming took 0 bases from V and 2 from J, leaving 15 bases between them. The CDR3 is 16 amino acids. CDR1 is SGHRS and CDR2 is YFSETQ in the germline V gene.

The V and J genes are TRBV29-1 and TRBJ2-3; 10 nucleotides align to TRBD2. Germline V gene data show CDR1 as SQVTM and CDR2 as ANQGSEA. The CDR3 is made up of 15 amino acids. V was clipped by 4 bases and J by 2 bases; unmatched bases: 6. CDR3 DNA: TGCAGCGTTGGGGTAGCGGGAGGTCTCACAGATACGCAGTATTTT. Protein: CSVGVAGGLTDTQYF.

Concerning this clone itself: At one end, the junction sequence differs from germline, possibly due to a read error. This specimen includes other DNA sequences encoding the same CDR3. The chain couples TRBV15 to TRBJ2-1; D is perhaps TRBD1 (6 bases). In germline, CDR1 is LNHNV, CDR2 YYDKDF (reference sequence). The CDR3 length is 14 residues. Written as DNA, the CDR3 is TGTGCCACCAGCAGAGTACAGGGTTACAATGAGCAATTCTTC. Its protein product is CATSRVQGYNEQFF.

This clone showed up just a few times. The chain couples TRBV29-1 to TRBJ2-2; possibly TRBD2 for D (7 bases). V lost 4 bases and J 5 bases, leaving 26 bases between the germline ends. The CDR3 is 18 residues long. Germline CDR1 and CDR2: SQVTM and ANQGSEA. The CDR3 loop is CSVVKVKSGGLGTGELFF. As DNA, the CDR3 is TGCAGCGTTGTAAAGGTTAAATCGGGGGGCCTAGGAACCGGGGAGCTGTTTTTT.

By its share, this clone is medium-sized. V is TRBV6-1 and J is TRBJ2-7; 9 bases match TRBD2. V lost 0 bases to trimming and J lost 1 base; unmatched junction nucleotides: 4. Per germline, CDR1 MNHNS and CDR2 SASEGT. The CDR3 spans 16 residues. The CDR3, as DNA: TGTGCCAGCAGTGAAGCGGATAGCGGGGGTTCCTACGAGCAGTACTTC. This translates into CASSEADSGGSYEQYF.

The chain recombines TRBV28 with TRBJ1-3, with 9 bases identical to TRBD1. The V gene end was trimmed by 6 bases and the J gene end by 3 bases; junction bases not matched to a gene: 9. The CDR3 consists of 16 residues. The germline V gene encodes CDR1 MDHEN and CDR2 SYDVKM. The CDR3 protein is CASSYTGQGIGNTIYF. The CDR3 region has the DNA TGTGCCAGCAGCTATACGGGACAGGGAATTGGAAACACCATATATTTT.